Presented here are 2 T cell receptor beta chains from one specimen sequenced in a study of cytomegalovirus exposure and HLA in healthy donors. The PCR made use of 60 Vbeta and 13 Jbeta primers. TCRdb keeps only in-frame clones here, not all; method: immunoSEQ multiplex PCR. The repertoire holds about 82,000 clones, about a tenth seen once, with approximately 23% in the top ten. Source material: PBMCs. These receptors originate from a man aged 55 to 70 in good health and CMV-seropositive.

This clone was counted only a few times. This rearrangement joins TRBV6-1 to TRBJ1-2; D not certain. V dropped 0 bases and J dropped 9 bases, with 11 bases sitting between them. This CDR3 region has 13 residues. Germline values: CDR1 MNHNS, CDR2 SASEGT. The CDR3 loop is CASSEAGSLSYTF. The CDR3 DNA is TGTGCCAGCAGTGAAGCGGGGAGCTTGAGCTACACCTTC.

The chain links TRBV19 to TRBJ1-2, with 7 bases aligning to TRBD1. The CDR3 is 13 residues long. The germline CDR1 and CDR2 sequences are LNHDA and SQIVND (reference sequence). V lost 5 bases, J lost 5 bases, and 5 bases stayed unmatched. The DNA for the CDR3 is TGTGCCAGTAGTGCGACCAGGGGGTATGGCTACACCTTC. It codes for CASSATRGYGYTF.